This T cell receptor (beta chain) was identified in a study of blood T cell repertoires in COVID-19. The wider study: The origin of the acute and convalescent COVID-19 samples was the United States, Italy and Spain. Sample material is recorded as cDNA or gDNA derived from T cells, B-cell-depleted T cells, or PBMCs.

This CDR3 is built from 12 residues. Germline loops: CDR1 SGHVS, CDR2 FQNEAQ. V dropped 8 bases and J dropped 5; count of bases not matched to a gene: 1. As handled by the study authors: Reference gene primer amplification in the assay estimated nucleated cell counts. Some clones are missing from TCRdb's copy, which holds only in-frame ones; the method was immunoSEQ multiplex PCR. The V and J calls and clone size come from that table; D and trimming were worked out from the DNA. The data show 200,000 to 250,000 clones, with 75% to 85% seen just once and less than 9.5% held by the top ten. A Seattle source enrolled patients during active infection and followed them longitudinally.

The source of this sequence is an elderly woman with COVID-19, enrolled during active disease. The sequencing sample was made of peripheral blood. The V and J genes are TRBV7-8 and TRBJ1-4; 8 bases line up with TRBD1. CDR3 sequence reads: CASGQGNEKLFF. In nucleotides, the CDR3 is TGTGCCAGCGGACAGGGAAATGAAAAACTGTTTTTT.